A single sample is the source of the 30 T cell receptor beta chains below, sequenced in a study of identical twins. TCRdb re-called the 5' RACE reads with MiXCR, one entry per CDR3 protein. The sample gives about 890,000 distinct CDR3 sequences, 10% to 15% of which show up once; 1.5% to 2% is in the top ten. These data also featured in a second study, about yellow fever vaccine responses in identical twins.

The sample consisted of PBMCs. These TCRs come from a woman between 18 and 29 years old in good health.

The chain links TRBV4-2 to TRBJ2-1, with D unclear. V was cut by 5 bases and J by 0 bases, with 11 bases left in between. CDR1 is LGHNA and CDR2 is YNFKEQ in the germline V gene. The CDR3 length is 15 residues. The CDR3, as DNA: TGTGCCAGCAGCAAGGTTATGAGCTCCTACAATGAGCAGTTCTTC. Amino acid sequence: CASSKVMSSYNEQFF.

The table lists this clonotype with a few counts. The genes are TRBV28 and TRBJ2-1; 13 nucleotides agree with TRBD2. Germline trimming cut 5 bases from V and 7 bases from J; bases unmatched to any gene: 11. Germline V gives CDR1 MDHEN, CDR2 SYDVKM. The length of the CDR3 is 17 residues. The CDR3 region has the DNA TGTGCCAGCAGTCTCCCGGAGAGGACTAGCGGGAGAAATGAGCAGTTCTTC. It is translated as CASSLPERTSGRNEQFF.

This clonotype showed up just a few times. The V and J genes are TRBV28 and TRBJ2-6; weak D call: TRBD1 (6 bases). Germline V lookup: CDR1 MDHEN, CDR2 SYDVKM. The germline V and J ends were trimmed by 5 bases and 1 base, with 21 bases remaining between them. This CDR3 comprises 19 residues. The CDR3 reads CASSRTARELLSGANVLTF. CDR3 in DNA: TGTGCCAGCAGTAGGACAGCGAGGGAGCTGTTGTCTGGGGCCAACGTCCTGACTTTC.

V and J are TRBV3-1 and TRBJ2-1; 7 bases match TRBD2. This CDR3 has 14 amino acids. The V and J ends lost 4 bases and 8 bases, in that order; junction bases with no gene match: 8. Germline lookup yields CDR1 LGHDT and CDR2 YNNKEL (reference sequence). The CDR3 loop is CASSRDRLAYEQFF. Here the CDR3 DNA reads TGTGCCAGCAGCCGAGACCGACTAGCCTATGAGCAGTTCTTC.

This clonotype was recorded a few times. The chain employs TRBV12-3 or TRBV12-4 and TRBJ2-2; no reliable D call. CDR3 length: 17 amino acids. V lost 2 bases and J 4 bases, leaving 17 bases between the germline ends. As DNA, the CDR3 is TGTGCCAGCAGTTTATTGTACCGCAGAACTTTCACCGGGGAGCTGTTTTTT. This sequence encodes CASSLLYRRTFTGELFF.

A single count supports this clonotype. V gene TRBV3-1 combines with J gene TRBJ2-7; the D is unclear. The length of the CDR3 is 13 residues. Between the trimmed V and J ends, which lost 5 bases and 6 bases, there was a span of 14 bases. Looked up from germline, CDR1 is LGHDT and CDR2 is YNNKEL (reference sequence). CDR3 region: CASSNTASAEQYF. CDR3 nucleotide sequence: TGTGCCAGCAGCAACACGGCCAGCGCCGAGCAGTACTTC.

In this sample, this clonotype turned up a few times. The V gene is TRBV13, the J gene TRBJ1-1; the match to TRBD1 covers 8 bases. Trimming took 5 bases from V and 3 from J; bases not matched to a gene: 5. CDR3 length: 14 residues. CDR1 PRHDT and CDR2 FYEKMQ come from the germline V gene (reference sequence). CDR3 protein: CASSRQGWDTEAFF. As DNA, the CDR3 is TGTGCCAGCAGCCGACAGGGGTGGGACACTGAAGCTTTCTTT.

The gene calls are TRBV29-1 and TRBJ2-1; 11 positions agree with TRBD2. Germline V gene sequence: CDR1 SQVTM, CDR2 ANQGSEA. This CDR3 contains 13 residues. The V segment lost 7 bases and the J segment 5 bases; nucleotides outside the gene matches: 4. The CDR3 spells CSATSGTNNEQFF. CDR3 nucleotide sequence: TGCAGCGCGACTAGCGGGACCAACAATGAGCAGTTCTTC.

The V and J genes are TRBV6-1 and TRBJ2-2; possibly TRBD2 for D (6 bases). The CDR3 spans 15 residues. The V gene lost 6 bases and the J gene lost 7 bases, with 18 bases spanning the gap. Germline V gene lookup returns CDR1 MNHNS and CDR2 SASEGT. The CDR3 here is CASSKENRGDGELFF. The CDR3 DNA follows: TGTGCCAGCAGCAAAGAGAATCGCGGGGACGGGGAGCTGTTTTTT.

The V and J genes are TRBV5-1 and TRBJ1-2; D may be TRBD1 (6 bases). Germline CDR1 and CDR2: SGHRS and YFSETQ. Between the trimmed V and J ends, which lost 4 bases and 4 bases, there was a span of 17 bases. There are 15 residues in the CDR3. The CDR3 region is CASSISTGSSYGYTF. The CDR3 bases are TGCGCCAGCAGCATATCGACAGGTTCGAGCTATGGCTACACCTTC.

This clonotype came up a few times. The V gene is TRBV15, the J gene TRBJ2-3, with TRBD2 matching 9 bases. The CDR3 extends over 16 amino acids. Trimming at V came to 0 bases and at J to 2 bases, leaving 3 bases not matched to a gene. Germline assignment: CDR1 LNHNV and CDR2 YYDKDF (reference sequence). As DNA, the CDR3 is TGTGCCACCAGCAGAGAGGCGGGAGGGGTCACAGATACGCAGTATTTT. It specifies CATSREAGGVTDTQYF.

The genes are TRBV5-1 and TRBJ2-7; 10 positions match TRBD1. Unmatched junction bases numbered 11, after V lost 4 bases and J lost 4 bases. There are 16 residues in the CDR3. From germline, CDR1 is SGHRS and CDR2 YFSETQ. The CDR3 DNA follows: TGCGCCAGCAGCGATCAGGGACAGGGGTTACCTTACGAGCAGTACGTC. This sequence encodes CASSDQGQGLPYEQYV.

This clonotype has a count of ten or more. This sequence joins TRBV20-1 and TRBJ2-3; either TRBD1 or TRBD2 may supply D (5 bases each). Deletions cut 3 bases from V and 0 bases from J, with 10 bases between. Germline V gives CDR1 DFQATT, CDR2 SNEGSKA (reference sequence). The CDR3 is 14 amino acids. CDR3 bases: TGCAGTGCTAGCCTCGGGGCTAGCACAGATACGCAGTATTTT. Protein sequence: CSASLGASTDTQYF.

The rearrangement links TRBV29-1 to TRBJ2-3; D not resolved. There are 14 residues in the CDR3. Germline loops: CDR1 SQVTM, CDR2 ANQGSEA. The ends were cut back, 0 bases at V and 1 base at J, with 8 bases in the middle. CDR3 amino acids: CSVEDRFRTDTQYF. CDR3 sequence (DNA): TGCAGCGTTGAAGATCGGTTTCGCACAGATACGCAGTATTTT.

The rearrangement links TRBV4-1 to TRBJ2-1, with 8 bases that match TRBD1. Per germline, CDR1 MGHRA and CDR2 YSYEKL. Unmatched junction bases numbered 7, after V lost 8 bases and J lost 7 bases. CDR3 size: 13 residues. The DNA of the CDR3 is TGCGCCAGCGTGGACAGGGTGGGAAATGAGCAGTTCTTC. Protein sequence: CASVDRVGNEQFF.

This clonotype was detected a few times. The rearrangement joins TRBV12-3 or TRBV12-4 to TRBJ2-2; D unresolved. The CDR3 contains 14 residues. The V and J ends lost 7 bases and 1 base respectively, with 10 bases between them. The DNA for the CDR3 is TGTGCCAGCATAAGTTTAAGGAACACCGGGGAGCTGTTTTTT. It codes for CASISLRNTGELFF.

At least ten counts were recorded for this clonotype. This chain connects TRBV20-1 to TRBJ2-1, with D tentatively TRBD2 (7 bases). V was clipped by 2 bases and J by 4 bases, with 12 bases between them. The CDR3 has 14 amino acids. The germline CDR1 and CDR2 sequences are DFQATT and SNEGSKA (reference sequence). The CDR3 sequence is CSARRGGDYNEQFF. In nucleotides, the CDR3 is TGCAGTGCTAGAAGGGGGGGCGATTACAATGAGCAGTTCTTC.

The chain joins TRBV15 to TRBJ2-3; perhaps TRBD1 as D (5 bases). This CDR3 has 17 residues. The germline CDR1 and CDR2 sequences are LNHNV and YYDKDF (reference sequence). Trimming took 0 bases from V and 2 from J, leaving 15 bases between them. CDR3 nucleotide sequence: TGTGCCACCAGCAGAGATTGGTGGCAGGGAAACACAGATACGCAGTATTTT. This translates into CATSRDWWQGNTDTQYF.

CDR3 in amino acids: CASRFESYEQYF. The CDR3 DNA sequence: TGTGCCAGCCGTTTTGAGTCCTACGAGCAGTACTTC. The chain joins TRBV2 to TRBJ2-7; D unresolved. Trimming left V 8 bases short and J 1 base short, with 9 bases between. Germline V gene data show CDR1 as SNHLY and CDR2 as FYNNEI. This CDR3 region has 12 residues. Filled out from reference TRBV2 and TRBJ2-7, the complete variable domain reads EPEVTQTPSHQVTQMGQEVILRCVPISNHLYFYWYRQILGQKVEFLVSFYNNEISEKSEIFDDQFSVERPDGSNFTLKIRSTKLEDSAMYFCASRFESYEQYFGPGTRLTVT.

In regard to this clonotype: An end of the junction does not agree with germline; a read error may underlie this. The chain carries TRBV7-8 and TRBJ1-1, with D maybe TRBD1 (6 bases). The CDR3 totals 15 residues. CDR1 and CDR2 (germline): SGHVS, FQNEAQ. The CDR3: CASSLAAGVGTEAFF. CDR3 DNA sequence: TGTGCCAGCAGCCTAGCAGCAGGGGTAGGAACTGAAGCTTTCTTT.

This clonotype was observed a single time. V and J are TRBV28 and TRBJ1-5, with D maybe TRBD1 (6 bases). Trimming stripped 5 bases from V and 7 bases from J, with 12 bases between. The CDR3 spans 13 residues. The germline gives CDR1 MDHEN, CDR2 SYDVKM. CDR3 bases: TGTGCCAGCAGTCGGCAACAGGGACAGCCCCAGCATTTT. Translated, it gives CASSRQQGQPQHF.

V is TRBV19 and J is TRBJ2-1; the D gene is possibly TRBD2 (5 bases). The CDR3 covers 15 residues. Looked up from germline, CDR1 is LNHDA and CDR2 is SQIVND (reference sequence). The V end was cut by 5 bases, the J end by 7 bases, with 18 bases between. Written as DNA, the CDR3 is TGTGCCAGTAGTCCCGGGCCCGGGGTGACTAATGAGCAGTTCTTC. It yields the protein CASSPGPGVTNEQFF.

This clonotype was counted ten times or more. V and J are TRBV5-1 and TRBJ2-7; D is unresolved. V was shortened by 0 bases and J by 2 bases, with 12 bases between the two germline ends. This CDR3 is built from 15 residues. Per germline, CDR1 SGHRS and CDR2 YFSETQ. The CDR3 DNA follows: TGCGCCAGCAGCTTGGGAATCAGTCTCACCTACGAGCAGTACTTC. Translation: CASSLGISLTYEQYF.

The chain employs TRBV5-4 and TRBJ2-1; maybe TRBD1 (6 bases). V was clipped by 0 bases and J by 4 bases, with 11 bases between them. Germline assignment: CDR1 SGHNT and CDR2 YYREEE (reference sequence). The CDR3 sequence is 15 residues long. The CDR3 loop is CASSLELRGYNEQFF. CDR3 sequence (DNA): TGTGCCAGCAGCTTGGAGCTCAGGGGTTACAATGAGCAGTTCTTC.

This clonotype came up a few times. CDR3 bases: TGTGCCAGCAGTTACGGGGTCCAGACTGAAGCTTTCTTT. Its protein product is CASSYGVQTEAFF. This sequence joins TRBV6-5 and TRBJ1-1; D remains ambiguous. Germline loops: CDR1 MNHEY, CDR2 SVGAGI. The CDR3 spans 13 residues. V was trimmed by 2 bases and J by 5 bases, leaving 9 bases between them.

This clonotype was detected a few times. The chain uses TRBV24-1 and TRBJ2-1, with 9 bases matching TRBD2. Germline CDR1 is KGHDR and CDR2 is SFDVKD. V shed 0 bases and J 5 bases; nucleotides not matched to a gene: 7. The CDR3 has 17 amino acids. CDR3 sequence reads: CATSDLGGTSPHNEQFF. The CDR3 DNA reads as TGTGCCACCAGTGATTTGGGGGGGACTAGCCCGCACAATGAGCAGTTCTTC.

DNA of the CDR3: TGTGCCAGCAGCGTAGACCTGGGGGCAGGAGAGACCCAGTACTTC. The encoded protein is CASSVDLGAGETQYF. The chain couples TRBV9 to TRBJ2-5, with a tentative D call TRBD1 (6 bases). V shed 0 bases and J shed 4 bases, with 13 bases lying between them. The CDR3 has 15 residues. Germline loops: CDR1 SGDLS, CDR2 YYNGEE. Variable domain in full (rest from reference TRBV9 and TRBJ2-5): DSGVTQTPKHLITATGQRVTLRCSPRSGDLSVYWYQQSLDQGLQFLIQYYNGEERAKGNILERFSAQQFPDLHSELNLSSLELGDSALYFCASSVDLGAGETQYFGPGTRLLVL.

This clonotype was seen ten or more times. Here the CDR3 reads CASSLERGPYEQYF. CDR3 DNA: TGTGCCAGCAGCTTAGAGCGGGGCCCCTACGAGCAGTACTTC. This chain connects TRBV7-8 to TRBJ2-7; TRBD2 agrees at 7 bases. The CDR3 is made up of 14 amino acids. V gave up 1 base and J gave up 2 bases; unmatched junction bases: 2. CDR1 is SGHVS, CDR2 FQNEAQ, per germline.

This chain connects TRBV29-1 to TRBJ2-7, with TRBD1 as a possible D gene (5 bases). Germline values: CDR1 SQVTM, CDR2 ANQGSEA. This CDR3 is built from 12 residues. Trimming cost V 4 bases and J 2 bases, with 9 bases left between them. DNA of the CDR3: TGCAGCGTTGTAGGGGAAACCTACGAGCAGTACGTC. Translated, it gives CSVVGETYEQYV.

This clonotype was seen repeatedly, ten times or more. The chain carries TRBV28 and TRBJ2-7; TRBD2 matches at 8 bases. Germline V gene lookup returns CDR1 MDHEN and CDR2 SYDVKM. Trimming cost V 5 bases and J 0 bases; bases outside gene matches: 3. This CDR3 is 14 amino acids long. CDR3 sequence reads: CASSRGTSSYEQYF. Here the CDR3 DNA reads TGTGCCAGCAGTAGGGGGACTAGCTCCTACGAGCAGTACTTC. Full variable domain (missing parts from reference TRBV28 and TRBJ2-7): DVKVTQSSRYLVKRTGEKVFLECVQDMDHENMFWYRQDPGLGLRLIYFSYDVKMKEKGDIPEGYSVSREKKERFSLILESASTNQTSMYLCASSRGTSSYEQYFGPGTRLTVT.